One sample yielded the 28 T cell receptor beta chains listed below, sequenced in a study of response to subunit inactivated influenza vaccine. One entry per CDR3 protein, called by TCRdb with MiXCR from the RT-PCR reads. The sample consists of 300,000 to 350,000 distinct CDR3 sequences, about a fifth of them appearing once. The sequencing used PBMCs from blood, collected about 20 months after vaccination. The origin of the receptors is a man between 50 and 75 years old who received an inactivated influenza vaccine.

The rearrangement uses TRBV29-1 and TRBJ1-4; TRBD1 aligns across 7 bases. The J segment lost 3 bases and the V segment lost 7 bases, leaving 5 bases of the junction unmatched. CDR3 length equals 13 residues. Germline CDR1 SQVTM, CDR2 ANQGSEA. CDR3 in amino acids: CSAEGASNEKLFF. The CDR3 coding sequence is TGCAGCGCCGAGGGGGCCTCTAATGAAAAACTGTTTTTT.

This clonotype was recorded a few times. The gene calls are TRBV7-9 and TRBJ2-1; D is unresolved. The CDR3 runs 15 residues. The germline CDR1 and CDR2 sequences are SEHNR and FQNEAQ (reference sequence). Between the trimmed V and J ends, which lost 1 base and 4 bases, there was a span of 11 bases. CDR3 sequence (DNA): TGTGCCAGCAGCTTAGTGGCAGTAGGGTACAATGAGCAGTTCTTC. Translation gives CASSLVAVGYNEQFF. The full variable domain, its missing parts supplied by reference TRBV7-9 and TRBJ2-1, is DTGVSQNPRHKITKRGQNVTFRCDPISEHNRLYWYRQTLGQGPEFLTYFQNEAQLEKSRLLSDRFSAERPKGSFSTLEIQRTEQGDSAMYLCASSLVAVGYNEQFFGPGTRLTVL.

Here the CDR3 reads CASSITGGQKGQPQHF. The DNA for the CDR3 is TGTGCCAGTAGTATAACTGGGGGGCAAAAGGGTCAGCCCCAGCATTTT. The chain couples TRBV19 to TRBJ1-5; perhaps TRBD1 as D (6 bases). V was shortened by 2 bases and J by 6 bases, with 17 bases between the two germline ends. The CDR3 totals 16 residues. Germline V gene sequence: CDR1 LNHDA, CDR2 SQIVND (reference sequence).

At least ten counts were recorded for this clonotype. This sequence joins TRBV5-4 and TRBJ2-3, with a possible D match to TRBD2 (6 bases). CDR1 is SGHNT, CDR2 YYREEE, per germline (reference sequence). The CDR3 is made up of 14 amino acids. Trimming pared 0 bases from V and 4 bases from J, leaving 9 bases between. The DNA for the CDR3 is TGTGCCAGCAGCTTGGAATCTAGCGCAGATACGCAGTATTTT. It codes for CASSLESSADTQYF.

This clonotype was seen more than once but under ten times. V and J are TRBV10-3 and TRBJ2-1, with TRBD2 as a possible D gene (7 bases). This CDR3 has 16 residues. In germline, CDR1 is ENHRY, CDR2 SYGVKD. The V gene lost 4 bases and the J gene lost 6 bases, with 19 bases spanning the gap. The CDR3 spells CAISVSGGASPNEQFF. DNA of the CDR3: TGTGCCATCAGTGTTTCGGGGGGCGCCTCCCCCAATGAGCAGTTCTTC.

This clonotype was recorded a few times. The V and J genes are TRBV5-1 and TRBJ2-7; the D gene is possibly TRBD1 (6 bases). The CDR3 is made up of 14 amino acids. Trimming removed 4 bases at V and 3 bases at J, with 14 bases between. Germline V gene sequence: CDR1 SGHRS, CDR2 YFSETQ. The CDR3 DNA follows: TGCGCCAGCAGCACGACCGGGACACTCTACGAGCAGTACTTC. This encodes CASSTTGTLYEQYF.

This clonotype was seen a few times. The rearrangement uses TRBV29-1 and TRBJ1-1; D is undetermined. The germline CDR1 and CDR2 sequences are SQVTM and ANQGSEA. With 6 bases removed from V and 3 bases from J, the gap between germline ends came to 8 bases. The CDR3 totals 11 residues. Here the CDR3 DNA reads TGCAGCGTGAGATATGACACTGAAGCTTTCTTT. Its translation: CSVRYDTEAFF.

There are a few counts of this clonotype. CDR3 sequence (DNA): TGTGCCAGCAGCGTAGGGGGGGGCCTTGGCGATACGCAGTATTTT. Amino acid sequence: CASSVGGGLGDTQYF. The gene calls are TRBV9 and TRBJ2-3, with D possibly TRBD2 on 7 matching bases. The CDR3 has 15 amino acids. CDR1 and CDR2 from the germline V gene are SGDLS and YYNGEE. V shed 0 bases and J shed 6 bases, with 14 bases lying between them.

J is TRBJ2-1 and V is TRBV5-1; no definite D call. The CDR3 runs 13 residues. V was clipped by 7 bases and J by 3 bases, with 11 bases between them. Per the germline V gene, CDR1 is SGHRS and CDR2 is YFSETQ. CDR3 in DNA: TGCGCCAGCTCATTCTGGGACTACAATGAGCAGTTCTTC. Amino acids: CASSFWDYNEQFF.

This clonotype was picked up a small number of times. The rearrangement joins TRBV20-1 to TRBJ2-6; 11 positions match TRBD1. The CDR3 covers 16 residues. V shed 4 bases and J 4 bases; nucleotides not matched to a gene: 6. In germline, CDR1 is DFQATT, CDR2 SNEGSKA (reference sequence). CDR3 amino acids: CSAILDRGQGANVLTF. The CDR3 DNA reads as TGCAGTGCTATTCTGGACAGGGGGCAAGGGGCCAACGTCCTGACTTTC.

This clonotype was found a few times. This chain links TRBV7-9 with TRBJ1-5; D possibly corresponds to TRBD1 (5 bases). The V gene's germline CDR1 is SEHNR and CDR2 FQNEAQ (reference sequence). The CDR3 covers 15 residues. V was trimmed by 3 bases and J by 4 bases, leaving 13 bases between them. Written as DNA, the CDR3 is TGTGCCAGCAGCTTGTCCGGGACGCCTAATCAGCCCCAGCATTTT. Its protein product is CASSLSGTPNQPQHF.

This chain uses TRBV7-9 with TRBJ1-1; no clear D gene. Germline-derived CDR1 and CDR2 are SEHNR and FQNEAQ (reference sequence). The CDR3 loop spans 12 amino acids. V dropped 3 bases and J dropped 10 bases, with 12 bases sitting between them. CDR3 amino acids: CASSFEWFAAFF. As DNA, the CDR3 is TGTGCCAGCAGCTTTGAGTGGTTCGCAGCTTTCTTT.

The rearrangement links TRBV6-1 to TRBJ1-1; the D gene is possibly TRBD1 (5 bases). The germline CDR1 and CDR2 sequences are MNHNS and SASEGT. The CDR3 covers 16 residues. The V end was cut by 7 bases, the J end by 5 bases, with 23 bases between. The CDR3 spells CASKNQGRGRSTEAFF. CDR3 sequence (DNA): TGTGCCAGCAAGAATCAGGGCCGGGGAAGGTCTACTGAAGCTTTCTTT.

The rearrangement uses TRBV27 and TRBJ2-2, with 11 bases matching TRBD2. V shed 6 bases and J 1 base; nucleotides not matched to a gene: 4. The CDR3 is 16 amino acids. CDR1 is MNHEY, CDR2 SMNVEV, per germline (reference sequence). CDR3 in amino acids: CASSRLAGMNTGELFF. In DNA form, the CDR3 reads TGTGCCAGCAGCAGACTAGCGGGGATGAACACCGGGGAGCTGTTTTTT.

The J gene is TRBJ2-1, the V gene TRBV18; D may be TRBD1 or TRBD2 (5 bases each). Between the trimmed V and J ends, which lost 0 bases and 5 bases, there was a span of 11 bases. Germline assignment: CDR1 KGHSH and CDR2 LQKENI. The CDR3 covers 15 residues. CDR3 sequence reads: CASSPPGDRNNEQFF. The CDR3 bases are TGTGCCAGCTCACCACCGGGGGATCGGAACAATGAGCAGTTCTTC.

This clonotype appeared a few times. The CDR3: CASSQDRQVYGYTF. The CDR3, as DNA: TGTGCCAGCAGCCAAGATCGGCAGGTCTATGGCTACACCTTC. The chain uses TRBV4-2 and TRBJ1-2; D is unresolved. With 0 bases removed from V and 4 bases from J, the gap between germline ends came to 9 bases. The CDR3 runs to 14 residues. Germline V CDR1 and CDR2: LGHNA, YNFKEQ.

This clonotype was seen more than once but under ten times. CDR3 protein: CASSQDPLLNSGANVLTF. In nucleotides, the CDR3 is TGCGCCAGCAGCCAAGATCCTCTCCTAAACTCTGGGGCCAACGTCCTGACTTTC. The genes are TRBV4-1 and TRBJ2-6; D not certain. The V and J ends lost 0 bases and 0 bases respectively, with 12 bases between them. The CDR3 has 18 residues. CDR1 MGHRA and CDR2 YSYEKL come from the germline V gene.

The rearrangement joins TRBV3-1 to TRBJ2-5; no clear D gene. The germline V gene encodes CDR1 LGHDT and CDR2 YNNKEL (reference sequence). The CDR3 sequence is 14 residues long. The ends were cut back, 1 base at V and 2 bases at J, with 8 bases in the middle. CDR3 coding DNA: TGTGCCAGCAGCCAAGCCGAACCACAAGAGACCCAGTACTTC. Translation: CASSQAEPQETQYF.

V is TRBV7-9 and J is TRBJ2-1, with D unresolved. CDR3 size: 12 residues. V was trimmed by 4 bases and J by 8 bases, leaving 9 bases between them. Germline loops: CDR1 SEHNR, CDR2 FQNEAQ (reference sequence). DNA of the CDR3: TGTGCCAGCAGCTCGACCTCCTATGAGCAGTTCTTC. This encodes CASSSTSYEQFF.

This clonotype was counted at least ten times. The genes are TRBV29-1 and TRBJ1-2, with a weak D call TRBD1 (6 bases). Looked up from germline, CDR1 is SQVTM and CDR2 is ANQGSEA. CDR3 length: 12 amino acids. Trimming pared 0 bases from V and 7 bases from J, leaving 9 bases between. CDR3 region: CSVEEGGPGYTF. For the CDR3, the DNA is TGCAGCGTTGAAGAGGGGGGGCCTGGCTACACCTTC.

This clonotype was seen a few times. The CDR3 nucleotides are TGTGCCAGCAGTTTAGCGCTCGGCGGGGGAGGGGATGAGCAGTTCTTC. Translating it yields CASSLALGGGGDEQFF. The J gene is TRBJ2-1, the V gene TRBV12-3 or TRBV12-4; 7 bases are a match to TRBD2. Losses at the gene ends were 0 bases for V and 8 bases for J; bases not matched to a gene: 10. The CDR3 runs 16 residues.

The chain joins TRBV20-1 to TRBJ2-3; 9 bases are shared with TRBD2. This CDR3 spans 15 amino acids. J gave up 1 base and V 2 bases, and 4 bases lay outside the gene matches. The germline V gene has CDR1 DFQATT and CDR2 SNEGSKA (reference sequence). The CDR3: CSARPSGRRTDTQYF. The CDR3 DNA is TGCAGTGCTAGACCCAGCGGGAGGCGCACAGATACGCAGTATTTT.

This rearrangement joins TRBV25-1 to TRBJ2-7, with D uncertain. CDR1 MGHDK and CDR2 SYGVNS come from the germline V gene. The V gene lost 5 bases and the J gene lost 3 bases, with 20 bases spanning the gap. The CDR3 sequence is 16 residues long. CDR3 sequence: CASSLDLGLGYYEQYF. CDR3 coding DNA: TGTGCCAGCAGTCTAGACCTGGGGTTAGGCTACTACGAGCAGTACTTC.

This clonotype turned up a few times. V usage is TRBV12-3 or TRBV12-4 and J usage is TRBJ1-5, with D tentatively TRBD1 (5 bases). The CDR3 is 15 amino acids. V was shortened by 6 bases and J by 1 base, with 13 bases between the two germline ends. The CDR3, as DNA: TGTGCCAGCAGCGCAGGGCTGGGGAGCAATCAGCCCCAGCATTTT. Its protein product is CASSAGLGSNQPQHF.

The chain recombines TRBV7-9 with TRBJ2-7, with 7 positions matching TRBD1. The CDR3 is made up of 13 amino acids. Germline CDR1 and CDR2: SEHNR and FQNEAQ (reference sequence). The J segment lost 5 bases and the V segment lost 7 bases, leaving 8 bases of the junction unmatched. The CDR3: CASTMVGGNEQYF. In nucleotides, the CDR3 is TGTGCCAGCACAATGGTAGGGGGCAACGAGCAGTACTTC.

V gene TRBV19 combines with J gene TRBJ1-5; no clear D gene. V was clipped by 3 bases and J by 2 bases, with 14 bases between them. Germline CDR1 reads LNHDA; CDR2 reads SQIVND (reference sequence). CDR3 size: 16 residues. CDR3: CASSMVRGIGNQPQHF. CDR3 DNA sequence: TGTGCCAGTAGTATGGTTCGGGGTATCGGCAATCAGCCCCAGCATTTT.

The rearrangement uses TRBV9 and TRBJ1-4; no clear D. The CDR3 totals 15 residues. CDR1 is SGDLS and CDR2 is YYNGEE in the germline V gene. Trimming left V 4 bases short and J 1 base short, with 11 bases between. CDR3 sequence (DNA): TGTGCCAGCAGCCCCACTAGTGGAACTAATGAAAAACTGTTTTTT. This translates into CASSPTSGTNEKLFF.

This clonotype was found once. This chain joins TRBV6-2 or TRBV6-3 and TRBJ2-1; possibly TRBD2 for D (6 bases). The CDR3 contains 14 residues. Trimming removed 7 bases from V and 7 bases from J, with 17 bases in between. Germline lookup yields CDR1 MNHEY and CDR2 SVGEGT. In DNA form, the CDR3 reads TGTGCCAGCAAACCGGGGAAGACTAGAAATGAGCAGTTCTTC. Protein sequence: CASKPGKTRNEQFF.